These 29 T cell receptor beta chains were sequenced from one sample in a study of blood T cell repertoires in COVID-19. Profiled with immunoSEQ multiplex PCR; TCRdb holds only in-frame clones, not every one. Of roughly 160,000 clones in the sample, under 85% were seen once. The sequenced material came from PBMCs or T cells enriched from blood (not recorded which). The receptor set was obtained from a man aged 45-60 years who had recovered from COVID-19.

The chain has TRBV18 and TRBJ1-2; D remains unclear. With 3 bases removed from V and 6 bases from J, the gap between germline ends came to 14 bases. Germline V gene sequence: CDR1 KGHSH, CDR2 LQKENI. The CDR3 runs 14 residues. CDR3 loop: CASSPPPGGHGYTF. CDR3 sequence (DNA): TGTGCCAGCTCACCGCCACCAGGAGGGCATGGCTACACCTTC.

The chain joins TRBV5-8 to TRBJ2-2; 7 bases are shared with TRBD1. Germline assignment: CDR1 SGHTS and CDR2 YDEGEE. V was clipped by 0 bases and J by 5 bases; unmatched bases: 7. CDR3 size: 16 residues. This CDR3 is CASSLVRDSRTGELFF. For the CDR3, the DNA is TGTGCCAGCAGCTTGGTCCGGGACAGCAGAACCGGGGAGCTGTTTTTT.

The sample holds one count of this clone. The V and J genes are TRBV5-1 and TRBJ1-5; 11 nucleotides align to TRBD1. In germline, CDR1 is SGHRS, CDR2 YFSETQ. With 4 bases clipped from V and 6 bases from J, the junction kept 6 bases outside the gene matches. The CDR3 spans 15 residues. CDR3 nucleotides: TGCGCCAGCAGCACGGGACAGGGGGTGGCTCAGCCCCAGCATTTT. It codes for CASSTGQGVAQPQHF.

This clone was seen more than once but under ten times. CDR3 region: CASRQTGENTEAFF. The CDR3 DNA follows: TGTGCCAGTAGACAGACAGGGGAGAACACTGAAGCTTTCTTT. The chain couples TRBV19 to TRBJ1-1, with TRBD1 matching 8 bases. Germline V gene sequence: CDR1 LNHDA, CDR2 SQIVND (reference sequence). The CDR3 spans 14 residues. J gave up 1 base and V 6 bases, and 4 bases lay outside the gene matches.

The chain's CDR3 is CAISAQNQPQHF. CDR3 coding DNA: TGTGCCATCAGTGCTCAGAATCAGCCCCAGCATTTT. The chain links TRBV10-3 to TRBJ1-5; D unresolved. In germline, CDR1 is ENHRY, CDR2 SYGVKD. Trimming left V 4 bases short and J 4 bases short, with 5 bases between. The CDR3 has 12 amino acids.

The chain recombines TRBV6-5 with TRBJ2-1; D remains unclear. Trimming took off 8 bases at V and 8 bases at J, with 16 bases between the two ends. Germline-derived CDR1 and CDR2 are MNHEY and SVGAGI. This CDR3 spans 13 amino acids. CDR3 region: CASPPREVDEQFF. CDR3 DNA sequence: TGTGCCAGCCCCCCTAGAGAGGTCGATGAGCAGTTCTTC.

The chain carries TRBV6-2 or TRBV6-3 and TRBJ1-5, with D perhaps matching TRBD1 (6 bases). V gave up 5 bases and J gave up 5 bases, with 25 bases separating them. The CDR3 consists of 18 residues. Germline V gene data show CDR1 as MNHEY and CDR2 as SVGEGT. The CDR3 DNA is TGTGCCAGCAGTAAGACAGGCCTCGGACGGCAATCCGATCAGCCCCAGCATTTT. Translation gives CASSKTGLGRQSDQPQHF.

The chain recombines TRBV11-2 with TRBJ2-1, with 8 bases matching TRBD2. Per germline, CDR1 SGHAT and CDR2 FQNNGV. V gave up 2 bases and J gave up 6 bases; unmatched junction bases: 9. This CDR3 has 16 residues. The CDR3 DNA follows: TGTGCCAGCAGCTTAACCCCGGAGCGGGGGCGCAATGAGCAGTTCTTC. Translating it yields CASSLTPERGRNEQFF. The full variable domain, in which reference TRBV11-2 and TRBJ2-1 provide the parts outside the CDR3, is EAGVAQSPRYKIIEKRQSVAFWCNPISGHATLYWYQQILGQGPKLLIQFQNNGVVDDSQLPKDRFSAERLKGVDSTLKIQPAKLEDSAVYLCASSLTPERGRNEQFFGPGTRLTVL.

This clone was recorded a few times. The gene calls are TRBV4-1 and TRBJ2-3; 7 nucleotides line up with TRBD1. J gave up 0 bases and V 4 bases, and 4 bases lay outside the gene matches. This CDR3 contains 15 residues. The germline gives CDR1 MGHRA, CDR2 YSYEKL. In DNA, the CDR3 is TGCGCCAGCAGCCGGGGACAGACTAGCACAGATACGCAGTATTTT. It encodes CASSRGQTSTDTQYF.

This chain links TRBV5-1 with TRBJ2-3; TRBD1 agrees at 10 bases. With 5 bases clipped from V and 4 bases from J, the junction kept 7 bases outside the gene matches. Germline V gene data show CDR1 as SGHRS and CDR2 as YFSETQ. The CDR3 length is 15 residues. CDR3: CASRYGTGAPDTQYF. Here the CDR3 DNA reads TGCGCCAGCAGATACGGGACAGGGGCACCAGATACGCAGTATTTT.

V usage is TRBV30 and J usage is TRBJ1-2; D is undetermined. The CDR3 is 12 residues long. Trimming left V 0 bases short and J 9 bases short, with 11 bases between. CDR1 is GTSNPN, CDR2 SVGIG, per germline (reference sequence). CDR3 DNA: TGTGCCTGGAGTGTACGGGGAATACGCTACACCTTC. It codes for CAWSVRGIRYTF.

The rearrangement joins TRBV9 to TRBJ1-1; the D gene is possibly TRBD1 (6 bases). The CDR3 contains 14 residues. The germline V and J ends were trimmed by 4 bases and 0 bases, with 10 bases remaining between them. Germline-derived CDR1 and CDR2 are SGDLS and YYNGEE. The CDR3 nucleotides are TGTGCCAGCAGCTCGGACAGTGTGAACACTGAAGCTTTCTTT. As protein: CASSSDSVNTEAFF.

This clone was observed a few times. The genes are TRBV9 and TRBJ1-6; D call uncertain. V was clipped by 0 bases and J by 16 bases, with 14 bases between them. Germline V gene sequence: CDR1 SGDLS, CDR2 YYNGEE. The CDR3 has 13 residues. CDR3: CASSVAARSKLHF. In nucleotides, the CDR3 is TGTGCCAGCAGCGTAGCTGCGCGGAGTAAGCTCCACTTT. Full variable domain (outside the CDR3, taken from reference TRBV9 and TRBJ1-6): DSGVTQTPKHLITATGQRVTLRCSPRSGDLSVYWYQQSLDQGLQFLIQYYNGEERAKGNILERFSAQQFPDLHSELNLSSLELGDSALYFCASSVAARSKLHFGNGTRLTVT.

V usage is TRBV11-2 and J usage is TRBJ2-1; tentatively, D is TRBD2 (6 bases). Germline CDR1 is SGHAT and CDR2 is FQNNGV. Deletions cut 4 bases from V and 6 bases from J, with 13 bases between. The CDR3 sequence is 14 residues long. The DNA of the CDR3 is TGTGCCAGCAGCTCCCTGACTAGAAGCAATGAGCAGTTCTTC. Protein: CASSSLTRSNEQFF. Combining the CDR3 with reference TRBV11-2 and TRBJ2-1 gives the whole variable domain EAGVAQSPRYKIIEKRQSVAFWCNPISGHATLYWYQQILGQGPKLLIQFQNNGVVDDSQLPKDRFSAERLKGVDSTLKIQPAKLEDSAVYLCASSSLTRSNEQFFGPGTRLTVL.

The V and J genes are TRBV5-1 and TRBJ2-3; TRBD1 matches 8 bases. Germline V gene sequence: CDR1 SGHRS, CDR2 YFSETQ. The CDR3 covers 15 residues. J was trimmed by 4 bases and V by 1 base; bases with no gene match: 5. The CDR3 DNA reads as TGCGCCAGCAGCTTGACGCAGGGGGCTTCAGATACGCAGTATTTT. Protein product: CASSLTQGASDTQYF.

The V call is TRBV4-2, the J call TRBJ2-7; 10 bases fit TRBD1. J lost 5 bases, V lost 1 base, and 8 bases had no gene match. From germline, CDR1 is LGHNA and CDR2 YNFKEQ. The CDR3 spans 16 residues. The CDR3 spells CASSQGQGATDDEQYF. The CDR3, as DNA: TGTGCCAGCAGCCAAGGACAGGGGGCGACAGATGACGAGCAGTACTTC.

The chain couples TRBV7-3 to TRBJ2-1, with unresolved D. The germline V gene has CDR1 SGHTA and CDR2 FQGTGA. This CDR3 is built from 13 residues. Trimming left V 5 bases short and J 5 bases short, with 10 bases between. The CDR3 DNA reads as TGTGCCAGCAGCCATGGCGGCAACAATGAGCAGTTCTTC. This translates into CASSHGGNNEQFF.

The chain couples TRBV10-2 to TRBJ2-7; D may be TRBD1 (5 bases). The germline V gene has CDR1 WSHSY and CDR2 SAAADI. The CDR3 sequence is 14 residues long. V was clipped by 3 bases and J by 5 bases, with 14 bases between them. The CDR3 bases are TGCGCCAGCAGTGACTCAGGGCGGCCCGACGAGCAGTACTTC. Amino acid sequence: CASSDSGRPDEQYF.

V is TRBV20-1 and J is TRBJ2-7; D may be TRBD1 (5 bases). Germline values: CDR1 DFQATT, CDR2 SNEGSKA (reference sequence). This CDR3 is built from 13 residues. V lost 3 bases, J lost 0 bases, and 9 bases lay in between. The CDR3 protein is CSASPDSSYEQYF. For the CDR3, the DNA is TGCAGTGCTAGTCCCGACAGCTCCTACGAGCAGTACTTC.

V and J are TRBV9 and TRBJ2-7; D remains unclear. The CDR3 covers 13 residues. From germline, CDR1 is SGDLS and CDR2 YYNGEE. V was pared by 2 bases and J by 4 bases, with 10 bases between. The CDR3, as DNA: TGTGCCAGCAGCGTCGAATCCGGGTACGAGCAGTACTTC. This translates into CASSVESGYEQYF.

V usage is TRBV7-2 and J usage is TRBJ1-2; D remains unclear. The V gene lost 6 bases and the J gene lost 8 bases, with 16 bases spanning the gap. Germline assignment: CDR1 SGHTA and CDR2 FQGNSA. This CDR3 contains 13 residues. The CDR3 reads CASSSSWGEGYTF. The CDR3 DNA is TGTGCCAGCAGTTCAAGTTGGGGAGAGGGCTACACCTTC.

This clone was recorded only once. The rearrangement joins TRBV11-3 to TRBJ2-1, with TRBD2 matching 13 bases. Trimming cost V 3 bases and J 7 bases; bases outside gene matches: 6. The germline V gene has CDR1 SGHNT and CDR2 YENEEA. The CDR3 has 16 residues. The CDR3 spells CASSFQGLAGINEQFF. The CDR3 DNA follows: TGTGCCAGCAGCTTCCAGGGACTAGCGGGGATTAATGAGCAGTTCTTC.

This clone was observed at least ten times. The chain recombines TRBV19 with TRBJ1-1; 8 bases agree with TRBD1. The germline gives CDR1 LNHDA, CDR2 SQIVND (reference sequence). V was clipped by 7 bases and J by 1 base; unmatched bases: 14. The CDR3 length is 17 residues. CDR3 sequence reads: CASTLAVSGGANTEAFF. The DNA for the CDR3 is TGTGCCAGTACCCTGGCCGTGTCAGGGGGCGCGAACACTGAAGCTTTCTTT.

The rearrangement joins TRBV4-3 to TRBJ1-1; 8 nucleotides match TRBD1. The CDR3 sequence is 16 residues long. Germline-derived CDR1 and CDR2 are LGHNA and YSLEER. With V trimmed by 4 bases and J by 4 bases, 11 bases remained unmatched. Here the CDR3 reads CASSLHPDRAGTEAFF. The CDR3 nucleotides are TGCGCCAGCAGCCTTCACCCGGACAGGGCGGGCACTGAAGCTTTCTTT.

V usage is TRBV11-2 and J usage is TRBJ1-1, with D uncertain. V lost 1 base and J lost 4, with 16 bases in between. This CDR3 comprises 16 residues. Germline V gene sequence: CDR1 SGHAT, CDR2 FQNNGV. In DNA, the CDR3 is TGTGCCAGCAGCTTAGCTGTCGGGGTAGTAGGCACTGAAGCTTTCTTT. The encoded protein is CASSLAVGVVGTEAFF.

J is TRBJ1-5 and V is TRBV4-1, with D unclear. The CDR3 is 17 residues long. With 0 bases removed from V and 7 bases from J, the gap between germline ends came to 19 bases. Germline V gene lookup returns CDR1 MGHRA and CDR2 YSYEKL. CDR3 nucleotide sequence: TGCGCCAGCAGCCAAGAGGAGGCCAGTAGCTTCGGCCAGCCCCAGCATTTT. Its protein product is CASSQEEASSFGQPQHF.

Notes on this clone: The sample holds other DNA sequences that translate to the same CDR3. This chain links TRBV29-1 with TRBJ2-7; D ambiguous. From germline, CDR1 is SQVTM and CDR2 ANQGSEA. The CDR3 covers 11 residues. Trimming cost V 4 bases and J 2 bases, with 6 bases left between them. The CDR3 DNA is TGCAGCGTTGTCCGGGCCTACGAGCAGTACTTC. It is translated as CSVVRAYEQYF.

The chain is built from TRBV2 and TRBJ1-6; 9 nucleotides match TRBD1. This CDR3 has 14 residues. Germline loops: CDR1 SNHLY, CDR2 FYNNEI. The V and J ends lost 7 bases and 7 bases, in that order; junction bases with no gene match: 5. CDR3 protein: CASNRDRENSPLHF. CDR3 DNA: TGTGCCAGCAATCGGGACAGGGAAAATTCACCCCTCCACTTT.

V gene TRBV27 combines with J gene TRBJ2-7; 9 bases agree with TRBD2. The CDR3 has 14 amino acids. The V gene end was trimmed by 2 bases and the J gene end by 8 bases; junction bases not matched to a gene: 7. CDR1 and CDR2 (germline): MNHEY, SMNVEV (reference sequence). The DNA for the CDR3 is TGTGCCAGCAGTTTAGTAGCGGGGGAGTCCAAGCAGTACTTC. Translating gives CASSLVAGESKQYF.